The clone carrying this T cell receptor (beta chain) was seen only once. J lost 4 bases, V lost 2 bases, and 8 bases had no gene match. The CDR3 is 16 amino acids. Germline V gives CDR1 SGDLS, CDR2 YYNGEE. This sample was included in a study of shared clonotypes between healthy human individuals. Genomic DNA per cell subset filled all wells of several immunoSEQ plates. Using immunoSEQ multiplex PCR, the repertoire was profiled, and TCRdb retains in-frame clones only, with some absent. Of around 1.6 million clones listed, 98% were seen once; the top ten hold roughly 0.42%. The sample comprised naive CD4+ T cells sorted from blood. The subset is: CD45RA+ positively selected. The chain uses TRBV9 and TRBJ2-5; 10 bases line up with TRBD2. The receptor was derived from a man aged 25-40 years in good health. The CDR3 reads CASSVQLAGFSETQYF. The CDR3 DNA is TGTGCCAGCAGCGTCCAACTAGCGGGATTTTCAGAGACCCAGTACTTC.